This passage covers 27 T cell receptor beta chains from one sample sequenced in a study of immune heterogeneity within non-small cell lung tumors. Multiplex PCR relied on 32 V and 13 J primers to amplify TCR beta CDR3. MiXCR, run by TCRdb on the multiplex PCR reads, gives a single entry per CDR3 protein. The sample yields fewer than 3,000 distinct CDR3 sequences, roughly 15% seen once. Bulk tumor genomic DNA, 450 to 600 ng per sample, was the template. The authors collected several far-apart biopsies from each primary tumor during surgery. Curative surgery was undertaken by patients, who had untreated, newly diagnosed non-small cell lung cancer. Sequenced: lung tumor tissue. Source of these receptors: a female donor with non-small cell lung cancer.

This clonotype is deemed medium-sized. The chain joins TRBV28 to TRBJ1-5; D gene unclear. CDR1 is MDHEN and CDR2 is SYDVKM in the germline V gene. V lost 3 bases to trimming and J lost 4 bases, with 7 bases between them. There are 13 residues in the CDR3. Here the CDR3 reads CASSLMRNQPQHF. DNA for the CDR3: TGTGCCAGCAGTTTGATGCGAAATCAGCCCCAGCATTTT.

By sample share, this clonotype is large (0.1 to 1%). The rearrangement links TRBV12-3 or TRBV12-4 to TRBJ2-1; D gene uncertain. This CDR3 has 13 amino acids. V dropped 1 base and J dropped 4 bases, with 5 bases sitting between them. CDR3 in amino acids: CASSLERYNEQFF. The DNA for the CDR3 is TGTGCCAGCAGTTTAGAGAGGTACAATGAGCAGTTCTTC.

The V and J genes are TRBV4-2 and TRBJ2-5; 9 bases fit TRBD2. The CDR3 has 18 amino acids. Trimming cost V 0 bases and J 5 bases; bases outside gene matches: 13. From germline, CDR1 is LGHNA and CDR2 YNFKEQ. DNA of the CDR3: TGTGCCAGCAGCCAAGAGGGACCAGCGGGAGGACCTTCGGAGACCCAGTACTTC. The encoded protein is CASSQEGPAGGPSETQYF.

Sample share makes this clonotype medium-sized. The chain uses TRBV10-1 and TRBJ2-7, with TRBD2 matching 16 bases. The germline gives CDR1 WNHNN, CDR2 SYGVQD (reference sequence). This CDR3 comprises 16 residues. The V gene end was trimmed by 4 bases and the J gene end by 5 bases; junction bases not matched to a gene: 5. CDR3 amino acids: CASSASGTSGRDEQYF. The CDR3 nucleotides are TGCGCCAGCAGTGCATCCGGGACTAGCGGGAGGGACGAGCAGTACTTC.

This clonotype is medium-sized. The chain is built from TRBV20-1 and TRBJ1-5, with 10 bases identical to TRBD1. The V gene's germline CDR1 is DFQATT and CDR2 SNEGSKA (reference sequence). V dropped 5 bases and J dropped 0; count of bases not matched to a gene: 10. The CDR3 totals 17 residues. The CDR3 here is CSALRDRGYYSNQPQHF. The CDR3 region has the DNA TGCAGTGCTCTCCGGGACAGGGGATATTATAGCAATCAGCCCCAGCATTTT.

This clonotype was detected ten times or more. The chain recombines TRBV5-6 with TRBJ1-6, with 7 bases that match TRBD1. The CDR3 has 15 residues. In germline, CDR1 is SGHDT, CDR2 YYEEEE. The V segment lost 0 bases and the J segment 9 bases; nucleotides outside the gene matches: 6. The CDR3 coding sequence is TGTGCCAGCAGCTTGGGAGGGGGACAGCGTTCACCCCTCCACTTT. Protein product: CASSLGGGQRSPLHF.

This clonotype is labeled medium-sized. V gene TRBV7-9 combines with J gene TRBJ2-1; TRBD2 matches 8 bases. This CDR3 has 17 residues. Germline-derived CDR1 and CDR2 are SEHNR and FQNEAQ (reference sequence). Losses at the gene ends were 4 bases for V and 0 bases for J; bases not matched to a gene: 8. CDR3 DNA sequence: TGTGCCAGCAGCTCCAGGCGCGGGGGGTACTCCTACAATGAGCAGTTCTTC. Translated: CASSSRRGGYSYNEQFF.

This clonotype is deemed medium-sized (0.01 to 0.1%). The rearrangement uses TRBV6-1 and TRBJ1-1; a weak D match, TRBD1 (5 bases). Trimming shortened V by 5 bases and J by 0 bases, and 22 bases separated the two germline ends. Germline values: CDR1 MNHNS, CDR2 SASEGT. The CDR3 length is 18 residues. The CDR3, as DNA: TGTGCCAGCAGTCGCGCGGGGACTAAGATTTACATGAACACTGAAGCTTTCTTT. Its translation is CASSRAGTKIYMNTEAFF.

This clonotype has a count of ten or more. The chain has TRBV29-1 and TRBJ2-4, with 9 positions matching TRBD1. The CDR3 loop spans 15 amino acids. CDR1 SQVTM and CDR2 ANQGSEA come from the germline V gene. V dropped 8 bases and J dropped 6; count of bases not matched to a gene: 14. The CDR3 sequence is CSIISADRGGNIQYF. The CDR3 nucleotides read TGCAGCATTATTTCCGCCGACAGGGGGGGAAACATTCAGTACTTC.

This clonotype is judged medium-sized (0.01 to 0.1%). This CDR3 is CASSGDRGPRQYF. The CDR3 DNA reads TGTGCCAGCAGTGGGGACCGGGGGCCTAGGCAGTACTTC. The chain combines TRBV6-1 with TRBJ2-7, with D perhaps TRBD1 or TRBD2 (6 bases each). This CDR3 has 13 residues. Per germline, CDR1 MNHNS and CDR2 SASEGT. V shed 4 bases and J shed 9 bases, with 16 bases lying between them.

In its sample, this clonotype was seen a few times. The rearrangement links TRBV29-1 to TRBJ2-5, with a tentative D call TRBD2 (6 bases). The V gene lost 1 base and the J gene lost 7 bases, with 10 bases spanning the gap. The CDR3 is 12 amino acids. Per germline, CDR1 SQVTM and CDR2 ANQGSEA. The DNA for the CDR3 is TGCAGCGTTGAAGTGGCCGGGAGGACCCAGTACTTC. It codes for CSVEVAGRTQYF.

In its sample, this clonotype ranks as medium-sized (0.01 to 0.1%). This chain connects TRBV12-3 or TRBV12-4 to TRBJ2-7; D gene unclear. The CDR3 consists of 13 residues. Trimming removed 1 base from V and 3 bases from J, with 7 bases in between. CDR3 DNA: TGTGCCAGCAGTTTAGGGGCGTACTACGAGCAGTACTTC. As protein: CASSLGAYYEQYF.

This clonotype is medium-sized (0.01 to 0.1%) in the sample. The CDR3 region has the DNA TGTGCCAGCAGCTGGGGTAGCGTTAACGAGCAGTACTTC. It is translated as CASSWGSVNEQYF. The chain joins TRBV11-2 to TRBJ2-7; the D gene is possibly TRBD2 (5 bases). Germline V gene lookup returns CDR1 SGHAT and CDR2 FQNNGV. The length of the CDR3 is 13 residues. Deletions cut 4 bases from V and 5 bases from J, with 12 bases between. Drawing the rest from reference TRBV11-2 and TRBJ2-7, the complete variable domain is EAGVAQSPRYKIIEKRQSVAFWCNPISGHATLYWYQQILGQGPKLLIQFQNNGVVDDSQLPKDRFSAERLKGVDSTLKIQPAKLEDSAVYLCASSWGSVNEQYFGPGTRLTVT.

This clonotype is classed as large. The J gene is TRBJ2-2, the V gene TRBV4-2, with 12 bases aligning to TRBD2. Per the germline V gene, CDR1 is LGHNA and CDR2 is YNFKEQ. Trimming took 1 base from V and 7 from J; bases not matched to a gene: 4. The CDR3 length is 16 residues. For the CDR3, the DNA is TGTGCCAGCAGCCAAGGCGGACTAGCGGGATTCGGGGAGCTGTTTTTT. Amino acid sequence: CASSQGGLAGFGELFF.

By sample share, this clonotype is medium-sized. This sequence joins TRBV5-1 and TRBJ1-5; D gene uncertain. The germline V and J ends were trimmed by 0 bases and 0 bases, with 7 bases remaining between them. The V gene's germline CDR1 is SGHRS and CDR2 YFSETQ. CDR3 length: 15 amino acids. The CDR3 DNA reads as TGCGCCAGCAGCTTGGGGGAGAATAGCAATCAGCCCCAGCATTTT. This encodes CASSLGENSNQPQHF.

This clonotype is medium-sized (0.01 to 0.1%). This CDR3 reads CASSSASNQPQHF. In DNA form, the CDR3 reads TGTGCCAGCAGCTCCGCAAGCAATCAGCCCCAGCATTTT. V usage is TRBV11-2 and J usage is TRBJ1-5; D not certain. Germline V lookup: CDR1 SGHAT, CDR2 FQNNGV. The CDR3 covers 13 residues. Trimming stripped 4 bases from V and 1 base from J, with 5 bases between.

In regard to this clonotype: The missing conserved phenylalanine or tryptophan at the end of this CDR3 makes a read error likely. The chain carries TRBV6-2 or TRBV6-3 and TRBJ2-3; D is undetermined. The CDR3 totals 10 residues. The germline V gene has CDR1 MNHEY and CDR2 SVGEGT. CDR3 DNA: TGTGCCAGCAACACAGATACCCAGTATCTT. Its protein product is CASNTDTQYL.

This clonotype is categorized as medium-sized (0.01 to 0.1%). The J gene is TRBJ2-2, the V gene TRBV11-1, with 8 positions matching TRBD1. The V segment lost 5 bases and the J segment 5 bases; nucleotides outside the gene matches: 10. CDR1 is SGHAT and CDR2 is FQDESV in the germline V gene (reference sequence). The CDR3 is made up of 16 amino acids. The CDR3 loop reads CASSVRTGYRTGELFF. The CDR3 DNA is TGTGCCAGCAGCGTAAGGACAGGGTATAGGACCGGGGAGCTGTTTTTT. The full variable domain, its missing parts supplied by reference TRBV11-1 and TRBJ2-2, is EAEVAQSPRYKITEKSQAVAFWCDPISGHATLYWYRQILGQGPELLVQFQDESVVDDSQLPKDRFSAERLKGVDSTLKIQPAELGDSAMYLCASSVRTGYRTGELFFGEGSRLTVL.

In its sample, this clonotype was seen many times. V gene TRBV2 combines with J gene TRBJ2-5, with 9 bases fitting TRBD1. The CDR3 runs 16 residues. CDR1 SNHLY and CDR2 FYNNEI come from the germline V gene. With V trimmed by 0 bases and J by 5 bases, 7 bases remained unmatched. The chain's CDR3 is CASSEATTGTGETQYF. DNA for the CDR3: TGTGCCAGCAGTGAAGCGACGACCGGGACAGGGGAGACCCAGTACTTC.

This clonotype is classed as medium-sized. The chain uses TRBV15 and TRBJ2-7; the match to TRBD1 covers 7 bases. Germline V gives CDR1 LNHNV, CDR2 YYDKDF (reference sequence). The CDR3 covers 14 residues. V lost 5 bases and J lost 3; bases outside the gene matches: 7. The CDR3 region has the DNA TGTGCCACCAGCGTTAACAGGGGTGGCTACGAGCAGTACTTC. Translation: CATSVNRGGYEQYF.

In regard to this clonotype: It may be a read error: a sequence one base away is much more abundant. This CDR3 is CASSFRRGHTDTQYF. The CDR3 DNA reads as TGTGCCAGCAGCTTCCGACGGGGACACACAGATACGCAGTATTTT. The chain couples TRBV9 to TRBJ2-3; possibly TRBD1 for D (6 bases). Germline V gives CDR1 SGDLS, CDR2 YYNGEE. V was clipped by 4 bases and J by 2 bases, with 14 bases between them. There are 15 residues in the CDR3.

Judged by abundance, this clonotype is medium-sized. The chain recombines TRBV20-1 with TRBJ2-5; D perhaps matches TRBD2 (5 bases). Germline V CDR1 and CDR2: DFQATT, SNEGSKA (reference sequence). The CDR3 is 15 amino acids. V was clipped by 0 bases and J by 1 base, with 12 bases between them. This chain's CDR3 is CSAREGSVPQETQYF. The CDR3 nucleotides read TGCAGTGCTAGAGAAGGTAGCGTACCCCAAGAGACCCAGTACTTC.

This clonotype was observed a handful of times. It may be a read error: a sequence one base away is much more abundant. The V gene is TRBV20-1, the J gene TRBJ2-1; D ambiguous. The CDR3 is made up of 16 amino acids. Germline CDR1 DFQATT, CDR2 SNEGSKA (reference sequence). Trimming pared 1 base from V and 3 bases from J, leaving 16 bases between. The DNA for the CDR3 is TGCAGTGCTAGAGCGGCAGTTATCGGAGACTACAATGAGCAGTTCTTC. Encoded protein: CSARAAVIGDYNEQFF.

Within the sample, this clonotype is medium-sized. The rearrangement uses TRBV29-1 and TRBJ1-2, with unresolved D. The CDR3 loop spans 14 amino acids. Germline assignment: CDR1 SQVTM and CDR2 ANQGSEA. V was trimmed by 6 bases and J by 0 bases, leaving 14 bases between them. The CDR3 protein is CSVTFGWSNYGYTF. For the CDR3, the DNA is TGCAGCGTCACCTTCGGATGGTCTAACTATGGCTACACCTTC.

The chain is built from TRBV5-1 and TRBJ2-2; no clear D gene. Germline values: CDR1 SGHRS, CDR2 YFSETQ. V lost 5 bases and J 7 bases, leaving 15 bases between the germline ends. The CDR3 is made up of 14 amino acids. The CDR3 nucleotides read TGCGCCAGCAGAGACGCCGTGGTGGGCGGGGAGCTGTTTTTT. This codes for CASRDAVVGGELFF.

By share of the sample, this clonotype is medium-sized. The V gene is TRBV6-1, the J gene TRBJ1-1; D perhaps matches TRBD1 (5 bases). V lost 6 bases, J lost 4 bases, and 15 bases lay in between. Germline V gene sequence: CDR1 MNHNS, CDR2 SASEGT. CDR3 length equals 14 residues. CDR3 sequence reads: CASRPRQRATEAFF. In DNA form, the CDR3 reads TGTGCCAGCAGGCCACGACAGAGGGCCACTGAAGCTTTCTTT.

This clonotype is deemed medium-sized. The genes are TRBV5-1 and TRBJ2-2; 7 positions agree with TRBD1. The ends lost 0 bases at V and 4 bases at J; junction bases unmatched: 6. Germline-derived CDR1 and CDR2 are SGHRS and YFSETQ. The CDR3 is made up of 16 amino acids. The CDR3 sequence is CASSLGTGVSTGELFF. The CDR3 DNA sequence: TGCGCCAGCAGCTTGGGTACAGGGGTTTCCACCGGGGAGCTGTTTTTT.